Below, 10 T cell receptor beta chains from the same sample are listed, as sequenced in a study of shared clonotypes between healthy human individuals. Some clones are missing from TCRdb's copy, which holds only in-frame ones; the method was immunoSEQ multiplex PCR. Among over 2 million clones listed, around 92% were seen once. The source material was naive CD4+ T cells from PBMCs. Subset denoted: CD45RA+ positively selected. These receptors were collected from a man between 18 and 35 years old in good health. Some clones in this sample may be carry-over from other donors' samples.

The CDR3: CASSLGKLNTEAFF. As DNA, the CDR3 is TGTGCCAGCAGCTTGGGCAAATTAAACACTGAAGCTTTCTTT. The chain couples TRBV5-4 to TRBJ1-1; D is unresolved. Germline CDR1 and CDR2: SGHNT and YYREEE (reference sequence). The germline V and J ends were trimmed by 0 bases and 2 bases, with 8 bases remaining between them. This CDR3 is 14 amino acids long.

This clone has just one count. With a much larger clone just one base away, this may be a read error. Different DNA sequences within this sample yield the same CDR3. CDR3 sequence reads: CASSLTGNTEAFF. The CDR3 nucleotides read TGCGCCAGCAGCTTGACCGGGAACACTGAAGCTTTCTTT. The chain uses TRBV5-1 and TRBJ1-1; D not resolved. CDR3 length equals 13 residues. The V end was cut by 1 base, the J end by 1 base, with 5 bases between. In germline, CDR1 is SGHRS, CDR2 YFSETQ.

The chain links TRBV5-4 to TRBJ2-7, with D possibly being TRBD2 (6 bases). Trimming took off 0 bases at V and 3 bases at J, with 13 bases between the two ends. The CDR3 spans 15 residues. Germline CDR1 is SGHNT and CDR2 is YYREEE (reference sequence). CDR3 bases: TGTGCCAGCAGCTTGGGGAGGGAAACTGGCTACGAGCAGTACTTC. This sequence encodes CASSLGRETGYEQYF.

The chain employs TRBV6-5 and TRBJ1-1; D is possibly TRBD1 (5 bases). Deletions cut 10 bases from V and 3 bases from J, with 18 bases between. This CDR3 spans 14 amino acids. In germline, CDR1 is MNHEY, CDR2 SVGAGI. In DNA, the CDR3 is TGTGCCACCCTCAGGGCCCATACCGACACTGAAGCTTTCTTT. It codes for CATLRAHTDTEAFF.

As for this clone: The junction shows a germline mismatch at one end, possibly a read error. V is TRBV5-6 and J is TRBJ1-4; D not resolved. Per germline, CDR1 SGHDT and CDR2 YYEEEE. There are 17 residues in the CDR3. Here the CDR3 DNA reads TGTGCCAACAGCTTGAGATTGGCACTCGCAACTAATGAAAAACTGTTTTTT. Its translation: CANSLRLALATNEKLFF.

This clone occurred once. V is TRBV10-1 and J is TRBJ2-7; D not resolved. Germline V gene data show CDR1 as WNHNN and CDR2 as SYGVQD (reference sequence). Trimming pared 8 bases from V and 6 bases from J, leaving 11 bases between. The CDR3 loop spans 11 amino acids. The CDR3 here is CASPPRREQYF. DNA of the CDR3: TGCGCCAGCCCGCCCCGGCGCGAGCAGTACTTC.

The chain has TRBV6-1 and TRBJ1-2; 7 bases are shared with TRBD1. CDR1 and CDR2 from the germline V gene are MNHNS and SASEGT. The V gene end was trimmed by 3 bases and the J gene end by 3 bases; junction bases not matched to a gene: 13. The CDR3 length is 17 residues. As DNA, the CDR3 is TGTGCCAGCAGTGAGGCCAGGGGGGGCCCGCCTTACTATGGCTACACCTTC. It specifies CASSEARGGPPYYGYTF.

This chain uses TRBV5-1 with TRBJ1-3; TRBD1 aligns across 9 bases. Losses at the gene ends were 4 bases for V and 4 bases for J; bases not matched to a gene: 6. CDR1 SGHRS and CDR2 YFSETQ come from the germline V gene. The CDR3 sequence is 15 residues long. The CDR3 DNA sequence: TGCGCCAGCAGCCCGACAGGGGGTAAAGGAAACACCATATATTTT. Translation gives CASSPTGGKGNTIYF.

In regard to this clone: At the DNA level, this CDR3 is encoded by other sequences in the same sample as well. The chain employs TRBV28 and TRBJ1-1, with D hard to call. Germline loops: CDR1 MDHEN, CDR2 SYDVKM. V was trimmed by 6 bases and J by 5 bases, leaving 7 bases between them. The CDR3 is 11 amino acids. CDR3 protein: CASSPGTEAFF. CDR3 DNA: TGTGCCAGCAGCCCCGGGACTGAAGCTTTCTTT.

The CDR3 nucleotides are TGTGCCAGTATGAATGAACTACTGGACACTGAAGCTTTCTTT. Translated, it gives CASMNELLDTEAFF. V usage is TRBV19 and J usage is TRBJ1-1; D unresolved. In germline, CDR1 is LNHDA, CDR2 SQIVND (reference sequence). CDR3 length equals 14 residues. V dropped 7 bases and J dropped 3 bases, with 15 bases sitting between them.